These 5 T cell receptor beta chains were all obtained from the same sample, sequenced in a study of graft-versus-host responses after intestinal transplantation. The repertoire was sequenced with immunoSEQ multiplex PCR; TCRdb's copy has only in-frame clones and lacks some. The data contain 80,000 or so clones, approximately 92% of them singletons. Specimen: PBMCs, collected 98 days after intestinal transplantation. These receptors came from a human patient who received an intestinal transplant, so some T cells may come from the graft donor.

V gene TRBV9 combines with J gene TRBJ1-1; D call uncertain. The CDR3 is made up of 12 amino acids. V shed 3 bases and J shed 5 bases, with 8 bases lying between them. The germline V gene encodes CDR1 SGDLS and CDR2 YYNGEE. The CDR3 coding sequence is TGTGCCAGCAGCGGTAAGGGAACTGAAGCTTTCTTT. Translating it yields CASSGKGTEAFF.

The chain combines TRBV13 with TRBJ2-1; D is ambiguous. CDR3 size: 14 residues. V lost 8 bases and J lost 0, with 11 bases in between. Germline CDR1 is PRHDT and CDR2 is FYEKMQ (reference sequence). The DNA for the CDR3 is TGTGCCAGCGGGGTGATGAGCTCCTACAATGAGCAGTTCTTC. Protein: CASGVMSSYNEQFF. The full variable domain, its missing parts supplied by reference TRBV13 and TRBJ2-1, is AAGVIQSPRHLIKEKRETATLKCYPIPRHDTVYWYQQGPGQDPQFLISFYEKMQSDKGSIPDRFSAQQFSDYHSELNMSSLELGDSALYFCASGVMSSYNEQFFGPGTRLTVL.

V usage is TRBV7-9 and J usage is TRBJ2-7; D possibly corresponds to TRBD1 (6 bases). CDR3 length equals 13 residues. Per the germline V gene, CDR1 is SEHNR and CDR2 is FQNEAQ (reference sequence). Trimming cost V 5 bases and J 1 base, with 9 bases left between them. In DNA, the CDR3 is TGTGCCAGCAGCAACGGACAGTCCTACGAGCAGTACTTC. This encodes CASSNGQSYEQYF.

CDR3 sequence reads: CASVPAGSQEFYGYTF. The CDR3 nucleotides are TGTGCCAGCGTCCCCGCGGGGAGTCAGGAATTCTATGGCTACACCTTC. This rearrangement joins TRBV5-4 to TRBJ1-2; D gene unclear. V gave up 7 bases and J gave up 4 bases, with 23 bases separating them. The germline V gene encodes CDR1 SGHNT and CDR2 YYREEE (reference sequence). The CDR3 sequence is 16 residues long.

The chain joins TRBV5-1 to TRBJ1-2; 8 nucleotides align to TRBD1. The V gene's germline CDR1 is SGHRS and CDR2 YFSETQ. The V and J ends lost 0 bases and 8 bases, in that order; junction bases with no gene match: 9. CDR3 size: 15 residues. The CDR3 sequence: CASSLEPTGAKGYTF. Here the CDR3 DNA reads TGCGCCAGCAGCTTGGAACCGACAGGGGCGAAGGGCTACACCTTC.